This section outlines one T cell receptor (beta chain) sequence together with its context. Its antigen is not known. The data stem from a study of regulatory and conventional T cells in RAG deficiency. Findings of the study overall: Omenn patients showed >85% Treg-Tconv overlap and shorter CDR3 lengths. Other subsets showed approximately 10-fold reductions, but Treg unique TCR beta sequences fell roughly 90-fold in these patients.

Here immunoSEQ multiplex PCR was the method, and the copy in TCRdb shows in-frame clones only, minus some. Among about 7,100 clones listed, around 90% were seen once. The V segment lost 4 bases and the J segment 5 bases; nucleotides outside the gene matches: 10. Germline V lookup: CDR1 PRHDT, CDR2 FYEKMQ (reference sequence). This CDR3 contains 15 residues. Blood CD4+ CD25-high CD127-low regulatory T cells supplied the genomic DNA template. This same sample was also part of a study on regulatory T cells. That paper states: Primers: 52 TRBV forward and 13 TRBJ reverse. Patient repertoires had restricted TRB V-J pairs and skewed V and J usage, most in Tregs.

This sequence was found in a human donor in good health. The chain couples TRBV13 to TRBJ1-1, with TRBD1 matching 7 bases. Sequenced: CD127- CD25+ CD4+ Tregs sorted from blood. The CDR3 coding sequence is TGTGCCAGCAGCTATTGGACAGGCCGAACAACTGAAGCTTTCTTT. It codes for CASSYWTGRTTEAFF.